The subject of this entry is one TCR beta chain. CDR3 size: 14 residues. Germline V gives CDR1 ENHRY, CDR2 SYGVKD. TCRdb reworked the 5' RACE reads into one entry per CDR3 protein, no DNA. This sample's clone table lists around 380,000 distinct CDR3 sequences. This sample is part of a study of T cells expressing NK-cell markers. The TCR was taken from a woman aged 50 to 60 in good health. The gene calls are TRBV10-3 and TRBJ2-3; the D gene TCRdb calls, TRBD2, cannot be checked with no DNA. Specimen: blood T cells: a sorted CD56 or NKG2C T cell subset, CD4+ or CD8+ T cells, or bulk PBMC T cells (not recorded which). The CDR3: CAIRKAGFTDTQYF.